This TCR beta chain was sequenced in a study of blood T cell repertoires in COVID-19. Study background: Acute and convalescent COVID-19 specimens originated in the United States, Italy and Spain.

CDR3 length equals 17 residues. V was pared by 4 bases and J by 2 bases, with 19 bases between. Germline V gene lookup returns CDR1 KGHDR and CDR2 SFDVKD. Authors' methods: Reference gene primers were amplified, and this amplification served to estimate nucleated cell counts. Profiled with immunoSEQ multiplex PCR; TCRdb holds only in-frame clones, not every one. That table is the source of V, J and clone size, and D and trimming were worked out from the DNA. The table includes over 150,000 clones, about 80% detected once. The V call is TRBV24-1, the J call TRBJ2-5; D possibly corresponds to TRBD1 (5 bases). The sequence derives from an older woman who had recovered from COVID-19. The specimen sequenced was PBMCs or T cells enriched from blood (not recorded which). The CDR3 bases are TGTGCCACCAGTGACTCACACCTCTATGACAGTCAAGAGACCCAGTACTTC. This codes for CATSDSHLYDSQETQYF.